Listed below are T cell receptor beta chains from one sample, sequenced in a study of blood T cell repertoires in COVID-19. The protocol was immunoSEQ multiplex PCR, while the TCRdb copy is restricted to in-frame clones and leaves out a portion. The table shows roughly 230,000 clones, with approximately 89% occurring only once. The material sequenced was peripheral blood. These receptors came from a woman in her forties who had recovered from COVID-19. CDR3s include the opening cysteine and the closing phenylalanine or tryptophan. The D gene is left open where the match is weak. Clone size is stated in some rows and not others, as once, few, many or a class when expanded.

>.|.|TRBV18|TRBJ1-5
TGTGCCAGCTCACCCAATGGACTGGAGGGCCAGCCCCAGCATTTT
CASSPNGLEGQPQHF
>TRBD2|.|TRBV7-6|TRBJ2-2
TGTGCCAGCAGCGACGAGCGGGAGGGCCCCACCGGGGAGCTGTTTTTT
CASSDEREGPTGELFF
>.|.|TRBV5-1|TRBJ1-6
TGCGCCAGCAGCTTGTGGCAGGGAAATTCACCCCTCCACTTT
CASSLWQGNSPLHF
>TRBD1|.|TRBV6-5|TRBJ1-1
TGTGCCAGCAGCCAGAACAGGGGGGTGATTGAAGCTTTCTTT
CASSQNRGVIEAFF
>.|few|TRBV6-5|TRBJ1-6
TGTGCCAGCAGTTACTTGGGGAGAATCTCACCCCTCCACTTT
CASSYLGRISPLHF
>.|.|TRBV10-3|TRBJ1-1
TGTGCCATCAGTGAAGAGTCTGGTGCTTTCTTT
CAISEESGAFF
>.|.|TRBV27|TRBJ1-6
TGTGCCAGCAGACTTCAGGGCTTGAGCTCCTATAATTCACCCCTCCACTTT
CASRLQGLSSYNSPLHF
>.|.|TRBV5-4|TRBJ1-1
TGTGCCAGCAGCCGGACAGTTGGGAACACTGAAGCTTTCTTT
CASSRTVGNTEAFF
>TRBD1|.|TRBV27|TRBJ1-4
TGTGCCAGCAGTACCACCTACAGGGGGCGGGATGAAAAACTGTTTTTT
CASSTTYRGRDEKLFF
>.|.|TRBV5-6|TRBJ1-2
TGTGCCAGCAGCCCCGCCACCTACCGCGGCTACACCTTC
CASSPATYRGYTF
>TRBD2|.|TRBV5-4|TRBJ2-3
TGTGCCAGCAAAGATAGCGGGGAGACGCAGTATTTT
CASKDSGETQYF
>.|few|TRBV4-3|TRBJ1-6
TGCGCCAGCAGCCAAGAATATGGAACAGGGTGGAAATCACCCCTCCACTTT
CASSQEYGTGWKSPLHF
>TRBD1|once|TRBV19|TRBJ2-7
TGTGCCAGTAGTAGGCCGGGACAGGGTTTGGGCGAGCAGTACTTC
CASSRPGQGLGEQYF
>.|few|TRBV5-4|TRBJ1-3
TGTGCCAGCAGCTTGCCACCCGGTCTTGGAGGGGGAAACACCATATATTTT
CASSLPPGLGGGNTIYF
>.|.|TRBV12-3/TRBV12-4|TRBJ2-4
TGTGCCAGCAGTGTTAATTCCAAAAACATTCAGTACTTC
CASSVNSKNIQYF
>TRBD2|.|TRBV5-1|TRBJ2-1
TGCGCCAGCAGCCCCGGGGTTAGCGGGGGGGCTGGAATGTCCGCCTACAATGAGCAGTTCTTC
CASSPGVSGGAGMSAYNEQFF
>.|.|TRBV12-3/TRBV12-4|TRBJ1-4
TGTGCCAGCAGTTTTTGGCGGTTCGAAAAACTGTTTTTT
CASSFWRFEKLFF
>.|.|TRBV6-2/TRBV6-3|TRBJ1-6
TGTGCCAGCAGCCCGGACACGCAGAGCTCCTATAATTCACCCCTCCACTTT
CASSPDTQSSYNSPLHF
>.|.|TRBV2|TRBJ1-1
TGTGCCAGCAGGGTTTGGGCAGGGAACACTGAAGCTTTCTTT
CASRVWAGNTEAFF
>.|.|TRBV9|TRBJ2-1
TGTGCCAGCAGCGTAGTGTGGTCTAGCTCCTACAATGAGCAGTTCTTC
CASSVVWSSSYNEQFF
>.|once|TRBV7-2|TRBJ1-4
TGTGCCAGCAAAAACCAGGGCAATAATGAAAAACTGTTTTTT
CASKNQGNNEKLFF
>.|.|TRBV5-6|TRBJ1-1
TGTGCCAGCAGCTTGGACAGTTACACTGAAGCTTTCTTT
CASSLDSYTEAFF
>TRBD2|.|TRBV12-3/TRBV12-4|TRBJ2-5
TGTGCCAGCAGTCCCGGACTAGTAGGGACCCAGTACTTC
CASSPGLVGTQYF
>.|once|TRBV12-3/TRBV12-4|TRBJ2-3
TGTGCCAGCAGTTTAAGCCGGACAGATACGCAGTATTTT
CASSLSRTDTQYF
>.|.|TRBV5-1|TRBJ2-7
TGCGCCAGCAGCCTCGACAGAGAATACGAGCAGTACTTC
CASSLDREYEQYF
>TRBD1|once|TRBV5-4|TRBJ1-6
TGTGCCAGCAGGATTCAGGGGGTAGACTCACCCCTCCACTTT
CASRIQGVDSPLHF
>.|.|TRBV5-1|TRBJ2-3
TGCGCCAGCAGCTTGGGGGACAAAATAAGCACAGATACGCAGTATTTT
CASSLGDKISTDTQYF
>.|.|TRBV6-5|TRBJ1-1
TGTGCCAGCGGGGGGGGAATGAACACTGAAGCTTTCTTT
CASGGGMNTEAFF
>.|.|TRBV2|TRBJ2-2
TGTGCCAGCAGTGAGCAGACGAACACCGGGGAGCTGTTTTTT
CASSEQTNTGELFF
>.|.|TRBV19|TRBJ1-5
TGTGCCAGTAATCCGGGGGGGGCAAGACAGCCCCAGCATTTT
CASNPGGARQPQHF
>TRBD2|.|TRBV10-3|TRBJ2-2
TGTGCCATCAGTGAAAAAACTAGCGGGACCCCGAACACCGGGGAGCTGTTTTTT
CAISEKTSGTPNTGELFF
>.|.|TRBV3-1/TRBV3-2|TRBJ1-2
TGTGCCAGCAGCCAAGAAGGTATTCGGGGGAACGGCTACACCTTC
CASSQEGIRGNGYTF
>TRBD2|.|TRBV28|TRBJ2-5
TGTGCCAGCATCTTAAGCGGGGCAGAGACCCAGTACTTC
CASILSGAETQYF
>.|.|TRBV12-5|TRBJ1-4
TGTGCTAGTGTGCGAGGAGTAAATGAAAAACTGTTTTTT
CASVRGVNEKLFF
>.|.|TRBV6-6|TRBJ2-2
TGTGCCAGCAGTCCCGTGGGTAGCGGAAGTCCCACGAACACCGGGGAGCTGTTTTTT
CASSPVGSGSPTNTGELFF
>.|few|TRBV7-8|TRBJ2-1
TGTGCCAGCAGCTCCCGACTGGTGGTTCTCAATGAGCAGTTCTTC
CASSSRLVVLNEQFF
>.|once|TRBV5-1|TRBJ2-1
TGCGCCAGCACCCTACAAGAGAGGGAGAATGAGCAGTTCTTC
CASTLQERENEQFF
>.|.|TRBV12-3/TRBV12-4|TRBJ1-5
TGTGCCAGCAGTCCAGGCGGAGGTCAGCCCCAGCATTTT
CASSPGGGQPQHF
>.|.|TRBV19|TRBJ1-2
TGTGCCAGCAACTCTCTGGGGCAGGCCCCTCCTTTTAACTATGGCTACACCTTC
CASNSLGQAPPFNYGYTF
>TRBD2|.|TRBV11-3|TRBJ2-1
TGTGCCAGCAGCCGACTAGCGGGAGCCTACAATGAGCAGTTCTTC
CASSRLAGAYNEQFF
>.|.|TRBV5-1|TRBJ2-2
TGCGCCAGCAGCTTGGGAGGTAACACCGGGGAGCTGTTTTTT
CASSLGGNTGELFF
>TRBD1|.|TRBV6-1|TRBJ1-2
TGTGCCAGCAGTGGTCGGGACAGGGAATATAACTATGGCTACACCTTC
CASSGRDREYNYGYTF
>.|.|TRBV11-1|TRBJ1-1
TGTGCCAGCAGCCTAACAGGTTCTTACACTGAAGCTTTCTTT
CASSLTGSYTEAFF
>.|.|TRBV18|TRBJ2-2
TGTGCCAGCTCACCAACCGCCCGGGGAACTAACACCGGGGAGCTGTTTTTT
CASSPTARGTNTGELFF